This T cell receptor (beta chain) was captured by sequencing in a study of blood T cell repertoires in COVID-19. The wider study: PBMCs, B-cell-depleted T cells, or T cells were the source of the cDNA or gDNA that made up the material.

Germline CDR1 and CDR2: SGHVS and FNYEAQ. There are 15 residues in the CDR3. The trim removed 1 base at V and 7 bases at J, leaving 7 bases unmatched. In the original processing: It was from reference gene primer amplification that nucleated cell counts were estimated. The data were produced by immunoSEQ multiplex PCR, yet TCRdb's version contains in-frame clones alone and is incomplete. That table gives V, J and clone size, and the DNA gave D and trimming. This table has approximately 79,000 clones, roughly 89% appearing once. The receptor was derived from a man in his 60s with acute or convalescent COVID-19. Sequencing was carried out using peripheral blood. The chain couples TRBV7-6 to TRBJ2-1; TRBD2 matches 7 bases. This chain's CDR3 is CASSLGGGPLNEQFF. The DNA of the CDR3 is TGTGCCAGCAGCTTAGGGGGGGGACCCCTTAATGAGCAGTTCTTC.